This TCR beta chain emerged from a study of shared clonotypes between healthy human individuals. Note on this clone: Its specificity is unknown.

Whole-study findings and limits: Rarefaction showed sorted-subset sequencing was incomplete despite large depth.

About 30,000 T cell genomes, or roughly 200 ng DNA, went into the sorted-subset replicate PCRs. Profiled with immunoSEQ multiplex PCR; TCRdb holds only in-frame clones, not every one. This sample carries some 2,100,000 clones, about 94% of them seen once, and the ten largest clones take roughly 0.13%. The sequenced sample was naive CD4+ T cells sorted from blood. Noted subset: CD45RA+ positively selected. The TCR comes from a man between 18 and 29 years old in good health.

The CDR3, as DNA: TGCGCCAGCAGCTCCCGGACAGCCATCGACTCCGGACCATCAACAAGAGAGACCCAGTACTTC. Its protein is CASSSRTAIDSGPSTRETQYF. The chain recombines TRBV5-1 with TRBJ2-5; D may be TRBD1 (6 bases). The length of the CDR3 is 21 residues. Trimming left V 3 bases short and J 4 bases short, with 34 bases between. Germline values: CDR1 SGHRS, CDR2 YFSETQ.